Following are 31 T cell receptor beta chains from one sample sequenced in a study of post-analysis software for immune sequencing data (dated by TCRdb to 2013 to 2016). Overall study results and their limits: A few TRBV segments, including TRBV5-6, TRBV5-1 and TRBV20-1, were significantly more frequent in patients than controls.

What these receptors recognize is not known. Receptors were amplified or captured by PCR. The sequencing machine was an Illumina HiSeq 2500. To reduce PCR and sequencing biases, unique molecular identifiers were built into the TCR beta cDNA libraries. TCRdb ran its own pipeline on the public reads, namely fastp trimming at Q25 and MiXCR clone calling, and kept in-frame beta chains. Rows with a matching CDR3 protein are joined into one entry that keeps the most common DNA and genes. The sample table records around 400,000 distinct CDR3 sequences; approximately 37% of these occur just once. The ten largest make up under 9% of the sample. The sequencing input was blood. These receptors were collected from a girl aged 2-10 years with multiple sclerosis.

The chain has TRBV7-2 and TRBJ2-1; 9 positions agree with TRBD2. Germline CDR1 is SGHTA and CDR2 is FQGNSA. The V segment lost 8 bases and the J segment 9 bases; nucleotides outside the gene matches: 8. CDR3 length: 13 amino acids. Here the CDR3 reads CASGRGGGIEQFF. CDR3 DNA sequence: TGTGCCAGCGGGCGCGGGGGGGGCATTGAGCAGTTCTTC.

This clonotype has a count of ten or more. V gene TRBV7-2 combines with J gene TRBJ1-2; perhaps TRBD1 as D (5 bases). CDR1 SGHTA and CDR2 FQGNSA come from the germline V gene. This CDR3 contains 13 residues. The V and J ends lost 1 base and 8 bases respectively, with 11 bases between them. The CDR3 DNA is TGTGCCAGCAGCTTAGGGGGGGAAGAGGGCTACACCTTC. This codes for CASSLGGEEGYTF.

V and J are TRBV12-5 and TRBJ2-7; TRBD2 matches 10 bases. Germline V gene lookup returns CDR1 LGHNT and CDR2 FRNRAP. V lost 10 bases and J lost 2; bases outside the gene matches: 8. The length of the CDR3 is 14 residues. DNA for the CDR3: TGTGCTACCTCACCAGCGGGAGGGCCCTACGAGCAGTACTTC. It specifies CATSPAGGPYEQYF.

This sequence joins TRBV12-3 or TRBV12-4 and TRBJ2-4; D gene unclear. The DNA end favors TRBJ2-7, so the J call may be wrong. The CDR3 extends over 12 amino acids. The chain's CDR3 is CASSPPGHEQYF. CDR3 sequence (DNA): TGTGCCAGCAGCCCGCCCGGGCACGAGCAGTACTTC.

This clonotype was counted a few times. The rearrangement uses TRBV3-1 and TRBJ2-7; 10 bases fit TRBD2. The CDR3 is 17 amino acids. Per germline, CDR1 LGHDT and CDR2 YNNKEL (reference sequence). J was trimmed by 5 bases and V by 3 bases; bases with no gene match: 13. The CDR3 nucleotides read TGTGCCAGCAGCCACCCGACCAGGAGGACTAGCGGTAACGAGCAGTACTTC. It specifies CASSHPTRRTSGNEQYF.

This clonotype has a handful of counts. The gene calls are TRBV12-3 or TRBV12-4 and TRBJ1-1, with D possibly TRBD1 on 5 matching bases. The germline V and J ends were trimmed by 5 bases and 5 bases, with 12 bases remaining between them. The CDR3 sequence is 13 residues long. The CDR3 reads CASSLAGRTEAFF. The DNA for the CDR3 is TGTGCCAGCAGTCTTGCAGGGAGAACTGAAGCTTTCTTT.

The V call is TRBV29-1, the J call TRBJ2-3; D tentatively fits TRBD1 or TRBD2 (6 bases each). The CDR3 extends over 14 amino acids. Germline CDR1 is SQVTM and CDR2 is ANQGSEA. Trimming pared 2 bases from V and 3 bases from J, leaving 12 bases between. This CDR3 is CSVERQGRTDTQYF. As DNA, the CDR3 is TGCAGCGTTGAAAGGCAGGGGAGGACAGATACGCAGTATTTT.

This clonotype was detected only a few times. This rearrangement joins TRBV6-5 to TRBJ2-5, with D hard to call. This CDR3 has 14 amino acids. Trimming shortened V by 2 bases and J by 2 bases, and 9 bases separated the two germline ends. The germline gives CDR1 MNHEY, CDR2 SVGAGI. The CDR3 region has the DNA TGTGCCAGCAGTTACAACTACCGACAAGAGACCCAGTACTTC. Protein sequence: CASSYNYRQETQYF.

The J gene is TRBJ2-3, the V gene TRBV27; D is perhaps TRBD1 (5 bases). The length of the CDR3 is 16 residues. Trimming cost V 5 bases and J 0 bases, with 15 bases left between them. Germline V gene data show CDR1 as MNHEY and CDR2 as SMNVEV (reference sequence). CDR3 amino acids: CASSPYPGPSTDTQYF. Written as DNA, the CDR3 is TGTGCCAGCAGTCCATACCCAGGGCCAAGCACAGATACGCAGTATTTT.

V and J are TRBV28 and TRBJ1-2, with D possibly matching TRBD1 (5 bases). V was clipped by 5 bases and J by 5 bases, with 9 bases between them. CDR3 length equals 12 residues. CDR1 is MDHEN, CDR2 SYDVKM, per germline. The CDR3 nucleotides read TGTGCCAGCAGTGCGGGACCTTATGGCTACACCTTC. Translated, it gives CASSAGPYGYTF.

V gene TRBV3-1 combines with J gene TRBJ1-2, with no clear D. The CDR3 extends over 12 amino acids. V dropped 0 bases and J dropped 8 bases, with 7 bases sitting between them. Per the germline V gene, CDR1 is LGHDT and CDR2 is YNNKEL (reference sequence). CDR3 DNA sequence: TGTGCCAGCAGCCAAGAGGTGCAGGGCTACACCTTC. Its translation: CASSQEVQGYTF.

This rearrangement joins TRBV5-1 to TRBJ2-7; TRBD1 might be the D (5 bases). CDR3 length: 16 residues. Germline V gene lookup returns CDR1 SGHRS and CDR2 YFSETQ. Between the trimmed V and J ends, which lost 0 bases and 12 bases, there was a span of 25 bases. As DNA, the CDR3 is TGCGCCAGCAGCTTGGGGGATCCAGGGCAGATTCTTTCGTCGTACTTC. It encodes CASSLGDPGQILSSYF.

This chain joins TRBV5-1 and TRBJ2-1; D unclear. The CDR3 extends over 16 amino acids. V dropped 0 bases and J dropped 1 base, with 11 bases sitting between them. Germline V gene lookup returns CDR1 SGHRS and CDR2 YFSETQ. CDR3 amino acids: CASSLEGPQSYNEQFF. CDR3 in DNA: TGCGCCAGCAGCTTGGAGGGCCCCCAGTCCTACAATGAGCAGTTCTTC.

This chain joins TRBV6-2 or TRBV6-3 and TRBJ2-7; no firm D call. Germline lookup yields CDR1 MNHEY and CDR2 SVGEGT. Trimming removed 3 bases from V and 3 bases from J, with 6 bases in between. The CDR3 runs to 12 residues. CDR3 in amino acids: CASSYFIYEQYF. The CDR3 DNA reads as TGTGCCAGCAGTTATTTTATCTACGAGCAGTACTTC.

The rearrangement links TRBV12-3 or TRBV12-4 to TRBJ2-1; 7 bases are shared with TRBD2. V was clipped by 6 bases and J by 4 bases; unmatched bases: 9. The CDR3 spans 15 residues. The CDR3 DNA reads TGTGCCAGCAGCCGAACTAGCGAGGGGTACAATGAGCAGTTCTTC. The encoded protein is CASSRTSEGYNEQFF.

A few counts support this clonotype. This sequence joins TRBV10-2 and TRBJ2-5; possibly TRBD1 or TRBD2 for D (5 bases each). The V gene lost 6 bases and the J gene lost 2 bases, with 10 bases spanning the gap. Germline CDR1 reads WSHSY; CDR2 reads SAAADI. This CDR3 spans 13 amino acids. CDR3 sequence reads: CASRGRTQETQYF. The CDR3 DNA follows: TGCGCCAGCAGGGGACGTACACAAGAGACCCAGTACTTC.

The J gene is TRBJ1-2, the V gene TRBV29-1, with D perhaps TRBD1 (5 bases). The germline gives CDR1 SQVTM, CDR2 ANQGSEA. Trimming pared 2 bases from V and 7 bases from J, leaving 11 bases between. The CDR3 covers 12 residues. The CDR3, as DNA: TGCAGCGTTGAATTTGCAGGGTCTGGCTACACCTTC. Its protein is CSVEFAGSGYTF. Looking up the rest from reference TRBV29-1 and TRBJ1-2 gives the full variable domain: SAVISQKPSRDICQRGTSLTIQCQVDSQVTMMFWYRQQPGQSLTLIATANQGSEATYESGFVIDKFPISRPNLTFSTLTVSNMSPEDSSIYLCSVEFAGSGYTFGSGTRLTVV.

There are many counts of this clonotype. CDR3 loop: CSVEVQGSEQFF. CDR3 bases: TGCAGCGTTGAGGTCCAGGGGAGTGAGCAGTTCTTC. The rearrangement links TRBV29-1 to TRBJ2-1; TRBD1 is a possible D gene (6 bases). The CDR3 loop spans 12 amino acids. Germline-derived CDR1 and CDR2 are SQVTM and ANQGSEA. V gave up 3 bases and J gave up 9 bases, with 12 bases separating them.

This clonotype was counted between two and nine times. This chain uses TRBV9 with TRBJ1-2, with 7 bases fitting TRBD1. This CDR3 has 13 residues. The junction had 6 bases not matched to a gene; V was cut back by 4 bases and J by 6 bases. Per the germline V gene, CDR1 is SGDLS and CDR2 is YYNGEE. The CDR3 coding sequence is TGTGCCAGCAGCCCGACAGGGATAGATGGCTACACCTTC. Protein sequence: CASSPTGIDGYTF.

The chain carries TRBV12-3 or TRBV12-4 and TRBJ2-5, with D possibly being TRBD2 (5 bases). The DNA matches TRBJ2-7 better at its end, which makes the J call doubtful. The CDR3 totals 14 residues. CDR3 sequence (DNA): TGTGCCAGCAGCTCGCGGGTCGGCGTCTCCGAGCAGTACTTC. Protein sequence: CASSSRVGVSEQYF.

The chain couples TRBV7-4 to TRBJ2-1; D tentatively reads TRBD1 or TRBD2 (6 bases each). Trimming took off 5 bases at V and 5 bases at J, with 25 bases between the two ends. The length of the CDR3 is 18 residues. Germline V lookup: CDR1 SGHVT, CDR2 SQSDAQ. For the CDR3, the DNA is TGTGCCAGCAGCCAAGAAGTTGGGACAAGGGACTGGAACAATGAGCAGTTCTTC. Its translation is CASSQEVGTRDWNNEQFF.

This chain connects TRBV18 to TRBJ2-3; TRBD2 is a possible D gene (5 bases). V was trimmed by 5 bases and J by 2 bases, leaving 11 bases between them. The CDR3 contains 14 residues. CDR1 and CDR2 from the germline V gene are KGHSH and LQKENI. The CDR3 sequence: CASSGSKHTDTQYF. The DNA of the CDR3 is TGTGCCAGCTCAGGGAGTAAGCACACAGATACGCAGTATTTT. Combining the CDR3 with reference TRBV18 and TRBJ2-3 gives the whole variable domain NAGVMQNPRHLVRRRGQEARLRCSPMKGHSHVYWYRQLPEEGLKFMVYLQKENIIDESGMPKERFSAEFPKEGPSILRIQQVVRGDSAAYFCASSGSKHTDTQYFGPGTRLTVL.

The CDR3 nucleotides read TGTGCCAGCAGCACACCCGGGACTAGCCCCAGTGTCGAGCAGTACTTC. This translates into CASSTPGTSPSVEQYF. The rearrangement uses TRBV7-9 and TRBJ2-5; TRBD2 matches at 9 bases. With the DNA end fitting TRBJ2-7 better, the J assignment may be wrong. The CDR3 extends over 16 amino acids. Germline loops: CDR1 SEHNR, CDR2 FQNEAQ (reference sequence).

The genes are TRBV9 and TRBJ1-1, with 7 bases identical to TRBD1. The CDR3 spans 15 residues. V shed 0 bases, J shed 1 base, and the junction held 3 bases outside the gene matches. Germline CDR1 SGDLS, CDR2 YYNGEE. The CDR3 region is CASSVEGTANTEAFF. The CDR3 nucleotides are TGTGCCAGCAGCGTAGAAGGGACAGCGAACACTGAAGCTTTCTTT.

There are a few counts of this clonotype. The chain is built from TRBV6-6 and TRBJ1-1, with 10 bases aligning to TRBD1. V gave up 6 bases and J gave up 6 bases; unmatched junction bases: 10. There are 15 residues in the CDR3. Looked up from germline, CDR1 is MNHNY and CDR2 is SVGAGI (reference sequence). CDR3 in DNA: TGTGCCAGCAGACACCGGGACAGGGGCATCCCTGAAGCTTTCTTT. Translating it yields CASRHRDRGIPEAFF.

This clonotype was seen a few times. The genes are TRBV20-1 and TRBJ1-2; 9 bases line up with TRBD1. Germline trimming cut 5 bases from V and 4 bases from J; bases unmatched to any gene: 2. CDR3 size: 12 residues. The germline V gene encodes CDR1 DFQATT and CDR2 SNEGSKA (reference sequence). The CDR3 reads CSAPDRGYGYTF. The CDR3 DNA reads as TGCAGTGCTCCGGACAGGGGCTATGGCTACACCTTC.

V usage is TRBV4-1 and J usage is TRBJ1-1; 8 positions agree with TRBD1. The CDR3 length is 14 residues. Looked up from germline, CDR1 is MGHRA and CDR2 is YSYEKL. Trimming at V came to 5 bases and at J to 2 bases, leaving 4 bases not matched to a gene. The CDR3 spells CASSATGGNTEAFF. The CDR3 DNA is TGCGCCAGCAGCGCCACAGGGGGTAACACTGAAGCTTTCTTT.

In its sample, this clonotype was seen a few times. CDR3 residues: CASSWTSGGSETQYF. DNA for the CDR3: TGTGCCAGCAGCTGGACTAGCGGGGGGTCAGAGACCCAGTACTTC. The chain has TRBV27 and TRBJ2-7; 14 bases agree with TRBD2. The J call may be in error: the DNA end matches TRBJ2-5 better. Germline V CDR1 and CDR2: MNHEY, SMNVEV (reference sequence). This CDR3 region has 15 residues.

This clonotype came up a few times. This chain links TRBV5-1 with TRBJ1-2; 10 bases align to TRBD1. Per the germline V gene, CDR1 is SGHRS and CDR2 is YFSETQ. The V and J ends lost 5 bases and 0 bases, in that order; junction bases with no gene match: 7. The CDR3 is made up of 16 amino acids. CDR3 sequence reads: CASRWDRGSANYGYTF. CDR3 bases: TGCGCCAGCAGGTGGGACAGGGGTTCGGCTAACTATGGCTACACCTTC. The full variable domain, its missing parts supplied by reference TRBV5-1 and TRBJ1-2, is KAGVTQTPRYLIKTRGQQVTLSCSPISGHRSVSWYQQTPGQGLQFLFEYFSETQRNKGNFPGRFSGRQFSNSRSEMNVSTLELGDSALYLCASRWDRGSANYGYTFGSGTRLTVV.

This clonotype was observed a handful of times. The junction does not match germline at one end; this may be a read error. The rearrangement uses TRBV6-5 and TRBJ1-2; TRBD1 is a possible D gene (6 bases). Germline CDR1 reads MNHEY; CDR2 reads SVGAGI. The CDR3 length is 15 residues. CDR3 nucleotides: TGTTCCAGCAGTTACGGATTCGGACAGAATTATGGCTACACCTTC. The encoded protein is CSSSYGFGQNYGYTF.

This clonotype was observed a handful of times. V and J are TRBV6-5 and TRBJ2-5; a weak D match, TRBD2 (5 bases). V was shortened by 0 bases and J by 1 base, with 15 bases between the two germline ends. In germline, CDR1 is MNHEY, CDR2 SVGAGI. The CDR3 has 17 residues. The CDR3: CASSYSIYSGLQETQYF. CDR3 DNA: TGTGCCAGCAGTTACTCGATCTACAGCGGACTCCAAGAGACCCAGTACTTC.